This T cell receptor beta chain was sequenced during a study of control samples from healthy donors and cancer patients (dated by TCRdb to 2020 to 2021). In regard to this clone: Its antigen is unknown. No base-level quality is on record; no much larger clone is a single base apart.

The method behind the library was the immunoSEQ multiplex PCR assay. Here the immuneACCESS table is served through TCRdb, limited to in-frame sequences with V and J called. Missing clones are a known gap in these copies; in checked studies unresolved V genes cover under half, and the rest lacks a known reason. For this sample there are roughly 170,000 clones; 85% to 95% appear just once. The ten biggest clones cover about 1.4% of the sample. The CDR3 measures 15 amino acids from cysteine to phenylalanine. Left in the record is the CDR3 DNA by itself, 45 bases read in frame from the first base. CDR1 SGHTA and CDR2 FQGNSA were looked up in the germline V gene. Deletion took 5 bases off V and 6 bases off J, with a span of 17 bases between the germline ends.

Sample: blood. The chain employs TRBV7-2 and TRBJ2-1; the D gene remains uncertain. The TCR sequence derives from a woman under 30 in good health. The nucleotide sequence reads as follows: TGTGCCAGCAGCCTCTTAGTAGGGCGCCTCAATGAGCAGTTCTTC. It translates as CASSLLVGRLNEQFF. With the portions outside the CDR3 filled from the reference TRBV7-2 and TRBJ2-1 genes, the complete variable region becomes GAGVSQSPSNKVTEKGKDVELRCDPISGHTALYWYRQSLGQGLEFLIYFQGNSAPDKSGLPSDRFSAERTGGSVSTLTIQRTQQEDSAVYLCASSLLVGRLNEQFFGPGTRLTVL.